A selection of T cell receptor beta chains follows, all from one sample in a study of blood T cell repertoires in COVID-19. The protocol was immunoSEQ multiplex PCR, while the TCRdb copy is restricted to in-frame clones and leaves out a portion. The sample shows around 150,000 clones, roughly four fifths of them seen only once. The sequenced material came from peripheral blood. The receptors derive from a woman aged 45-60 years with active or convalescent COVID-19. Both conserved end residues are part of each CDR3. The D gene is left open where the match is weak. Clone size is shown for a subset of rows, as once, few, many or a class of expanded clone.

size,D,V,J,CDR3,DNA
-,TRBD1,TRBV3-1/TRBV3-2,TRBJ2-3,CASSQDWGQGVDTQYF,TGTGCCAGCAGCCAAGATTGGGGACAGGGGGTAGATACGCAGTATTTT
-,TRBD1,TRBV6-1,TRBJ1-6,CASSEPGQGFGSPLHF,TGTGCCAGCAGTGAGCCGGGACAGGGTTTTGGTTCACCCCTCCACTTT
-,-,TRBV7-2,TRBJ1-2,CASSLPGSYGYTF,TGTGCCAGCAGCTTACCAGGCTCTTATGGCTACACCTTC
-,TRBD1,TRBV30,TRBJ1-6,CAWRATGSSPLHF,TGTGCCTGGAGGGCGACAGGGAGTTCACCCCTCCACTTT
-,-,TRBV6-2/TRBV6-3,TRBJ2-1,CASSAGGVYNEQFF,TGTGCCAGCAGTGCCGGGGGAGTCTACAATGAGCAGTTCTTC
-,-,TRBV30,TRBJ1-2,CAWSYGGTGGYTF,TGTGCCTGGAGCTACGGGGGGACGGGTGGCTACACCTTC
-,-,TRBV6-2/TRBV6-3,TRBJ1-2,CASSPGGHLSYGYTF,TGTGCCAGCAGCCCCGGCGGACATCTTAGCTATGGCTACACCTTC
-,-,TRBV19,TRBJ1-1,CASSIIASGRMTEAFF,TGTGCCAGTAGTATAATCGCGTCAGGAAGGATGACTGAAGCTTTCTTT
-,TRBD2,TRBV7-8,TRBJ2-1,CASSLAVGASGGSNEQFF,TGTGCCAGCAGCTTAGCAGTCGGCGCTAGCGGGGGGTCGAATGAGCAGTTCTTC
few,-,TRBV2,TRBJ1-1,CASSERGPIAGKGTEAFF,TGTGCCAGCAGTGAAAGAGGGCCCATTGCAGGCAAAGGAACTGAAGCTTTCTTT
-,TRBD1,TRBV7-3,TRBJ2-5,CASSSAGTGTFQTQYF,TGTGCCAGCAGCTCGGCCGGGACAGGGACCTTCCAGACCCAGTACTTC
-,-,TRBV3-1/TRBV3-2,TRBJ2-7,CASKDYLSYEQYF,TGTGCCAGCAAGGACTACCTCTCCTACGAGCAGTACTTC
-,TRBD2,TRBV2,TRBJ2-1,CASSVTSGSVVEQFF,TGTGCCAGCAGCGTTACTAGCGGGAGTGTTGTTGAGCAGTTCTTC
-,-,TRBV18,TRBJ1-4,CASSPPGSNEKLFF,TGTGCCAGCTCACCACCAGGGAGTAATGAAAAACTGTTTTTT
-,TRBD2,TRBV15,TRBJ2-7,CATSKALLAGHEQYF,TGTGCCACCAGCAAAGCTCTTTTAGCGGGGCACGAGCAGTACTTC
-,-,TRBV6-1,TRBJ1-3,CASSSQGSGNTIYF,TGTGCCAGCTCCTCCCAGGGATCTGGAAACACCATATATTTT
-,TRBD2,TRBV6-4,TRBJ2-7,CASRITSGETSYEQYF,TGTGCCAGCAGGATTACTAGCGGGGAGACCTCCTACGAGCAGTACTTC
-,TRBD2,TRBV29-1,TRBJ2-1,CSVVWGGEQFF,TGCAGCGTTGTATGGGGGGGTGAGCAGTTCTTC
-,-,TRBV4-3,TRBJ1-2,CASSHPGGAGGYTF,TGCGCCAGCAGCCACCCCGGCGGGGCGGGGGGCTACACCTTC
-,-,TRBV10-3,TRBJ1-2,CAISEDSNYGYTF,TGTGCCATCAGTGAGGACAGTAACTATGGCTACACCTTC
-,-,TRBV2,TRBJ2-1,CATTEQGNEQFF,TGTGCCACCACCGAACAGGGCAATGAGCAGTTCTTC
-,-,TRBV3-1/TRBV3-2,TRBJ1-3,CASSLSGGGNTIYF,TGTGCCAGCAGCCTTAGCGGGGGGGGAAACACCATATATTTT
few,TRBD1,TRBV19,TRBJ1-5,CASSTPGQGSNQPQHF,TGTGCCAGTAGTACGCCGGGACAGGGAAGCAATCAGCCCCAGCATTTT
-,-,TRBV19,TRBJ2-7,CASSTRHLGSSYEQYF,TGTGCCAGTAGTACCCGACACCTGGGGAGCTCCTACGAGCAGTACTTC
-,-,TRBV4-2,TRBJ1-5,CASSQDRPDQPQHF,TGTGCCAGCAGCCAGGACAGACCAGATCAGCCCCAGCATTTT
few,TRBD1,TRBV19,TRBJ1-5,CASSTGLRGRSNQPQHF,TGTGCCAGTAGTACTGGGTTAAGGGGGCGCAGCAATCAGCCCCAGCATTTT
-,-,TRBV5-8,TRBJ1-1,CASSLPTGPAFF,TGTGCCAGCAGCTTACCTACAGGGCCCGCTTTCTTT
once,-,TRBV7-2,TRBJ2-5,CASSLIQPRETQYF,TGTGCCAGCAGCTTAATACAACCTAGGGAGACCCAGTACTTC
-,-,TRBV28,TRBJ2-7,CASSLSLFTYEQYF,TGTGCCAGCAGTTTATCCCTTTTTACCTACGAGCAGTACTTC
-,TRBD2,TRBV11-2,TRBJ2-2,CASSPGGTSFWELFF,TGTGCCAGCAGCCCGGGTGGGACTAGCTTCTGGGAGCTGTTTTTT
once,TRBD2,TRBV6-1,TRBJ2-7,CASSEELAGGPREQYF,TGTGCCAGCAGTGAGGAGTTAGCGGGAGGGCCGCGGGAGCAGTACTTC
-,-,TRBV21-1,TRBJ1-6,CARRGGKGNSPLHF,TGTGCCAGGCGGGGAGGGAAAGGTAATTCACCCCTCCACTTT
few,-,TRBV25-1,TRBJ1-1,CASSEFGSTEAFF,TGTGCCAGCAGTGAATTCGGGAGTACTGAAGCTTTCTTT
-,-,TRBV28,TRBJ2-5,CASSPRTGNWQETQYF,TGTGCCAGCAGTCCGCGTACAGGGAATTGGCAAGAGACCCAGTACTTC
-,-,TRBV5-5,TRBJ2-7,CASSRTGNHEQYF,TGTGCCAGCAGCCGTACAGGTAACCACGAGCAGTACTTC
-,-,TRBV28,TRBJ2-7,CASSLTSSYEQYF,TGTGCCAGCAGTTTAACTAGCTCCTACGAGCAGTACTTC
-,TRBD2,TRBV7-6,TRBJ2-5,CASSSLGAAGVGETQYF,TGTGCCAGCAGCTCCCTTGGGGCAGCGGGAGTGGGGGAGACCCAGTACTTC
-,-,TRBV18,TRBJ2-1,CASSPPTGTYNEQFF,TGTGCCAGCTCACCACCGACGGGGACATACAATGAGCAGTTCTTC
-,-,TRBV7-2,TRBJ1-6,CASSSQAPGYNSPLHF,TGTGCCAGCAGCTCCCAGGCACCCGGCTATAATTCACCCCTCCACTTT
-,TRBD1,TRBV18,TRBJ1-6,CASSRNRQGAGNSPLHF,TGTGCCAGCTCACGAAACAGGCAGGGGGCGGGAAATTCACCCCTCCACTTT
-,TRBD1,TRBV30,TRBJ1-2,CAWSGQGGGYTF,TGTGCCTGGAGTGGACAGGGGGGCGGCTACACCTTC
-,-,TRBV5-4,TRBJ2-5,CASSVGSRVQETQYF,TGTGCCAGCAGCGTAGGGAGTAGGGTACAAGAGACCCAGTACTTC
-,-,TRBV19,TRBJ1-1,CASSVPGWGTEAFF,TGTGCCAGTAGTGTCCCAGGGTGGGGCACTGAAGCTTTCTTT
-,-,TRBV12-5,TRBJ1-1,CASGGGATEAFF,TGTGCTAGTGGAGGCGGTGCCACTGAAGCTTTCTTT
-,TRBD1,TRBV13,TRBJ1-1,CASSTRDRGNTEAFF,TGTGCCAGCAGCACCCGGGACAGGGGAAACACTGAAGCTTTCTTT
-,TRBD1,TRBV19,TRBJ1-5,CASSGTGPQPQHF,TGTGCCAGTTCCGGGACAGGGCCTCAGCCCCAGCATTTT
-,TRBD1,TRBV2,TRBJ2-6,CASMRQGAAGANVLTF,TGTGCCAGCATGCGGCAGGGGGCGGCCGGGGCCAACGTCCTGACTTTC
-,-,TRBV7-3,TRBJ1-4,CASSLNPDEKLFF,TGTGCCAGCAGCTTAAATCCCGATGAAAAACTGTTTTTT
-,TRBD1,TRBV18,TRBJ1-5,CASSRQQGFQHF,TGTGCCAGCTCTCGACAACAGGGGTTCCAGCATTTT
few,TRBD2,TRBV2,TRBJ2-5,CASSEGGGLGETQYF,TGTGCCAGCAGTGAAGGCGGGGGGCTGGGAGAGACCCAGTACTTC
-,-,TRBV18,TRBJ1-1,CASSQTGGDTEAFF,TGTGCCAGCTCGCAGACAGGCGGAGACACTGAAGCTTTCTTT
few,TRBD2,TRBV6-5,TRBJ2-5,CASQLAGVETQYF,TGTGCCAGCCAACTAGCGGGGGTAGAGACCCAGTACTTC
few,TRBD1,TRBV19,TRBJ1-6,CASKPGQGLEPLHF,TGTGCCAGCAAACCGGGACAGGGGTTGGAGCCCCTCCACTTT